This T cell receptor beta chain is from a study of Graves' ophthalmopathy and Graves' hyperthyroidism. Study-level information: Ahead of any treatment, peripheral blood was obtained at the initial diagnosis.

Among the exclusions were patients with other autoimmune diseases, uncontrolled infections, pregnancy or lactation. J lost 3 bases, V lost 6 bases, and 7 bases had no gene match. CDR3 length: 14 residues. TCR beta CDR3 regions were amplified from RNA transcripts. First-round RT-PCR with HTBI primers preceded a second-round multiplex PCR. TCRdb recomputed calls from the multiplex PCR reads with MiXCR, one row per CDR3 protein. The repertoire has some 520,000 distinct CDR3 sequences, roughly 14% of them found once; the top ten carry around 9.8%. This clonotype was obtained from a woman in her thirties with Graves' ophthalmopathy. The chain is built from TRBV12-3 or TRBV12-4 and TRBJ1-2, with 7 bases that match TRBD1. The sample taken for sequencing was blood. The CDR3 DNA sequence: TGTGCCAGCAGAGCCACAGGGGAATACTATGGCTACACCTTC. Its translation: CASRATGEYYGYTF.